This T cell receptor (beta chain) was obtained from a study of blood T cell repertoires in COVID-19. Overall study: Italy, Spain and the United States were the sources of the convalescent and acute COVID-19 samples. Nucleic acid was either cDNA or gDNA, and it came from T cells, B-cell-depleted T cells, or PBMCs.

Per the original methods: Counts of nucleated cells, estimated from reference gene primer amplification, were obtained. TCRdb's table, derived via immunoSEQ multiplex PCR, lists solely in-frame clones and lacks some. V, J and clone size were drawn from that table, and D and trimming were deduced from the DNA. The table has roughly 120,000 clones, about 88% seen once. CDR1 and CDR2 from the germline V gene are MNHEY and SVGAGI. This CDR3 region has 15 residues. V dropped 6 bases and J dropped 10; count of bases not matched to a gene: 10. The sequencing input was peripheral blood. The receptor was isolated from a woman in her sixties or seventies who had recovered from COVID-19. The chain recombines TRBV6-5 with TRBJ1-6, with 9 bases that match TRBD1. Here the CDR3 reads CASRPSGTGRSPLHF. CDR3 coding DNA: TGTGCCAGCAGACCTTCCGGGACAGGGAGATCACCCCTCCACTTT.